This T cell receptor beta chain originates from a study of early T cells in non-severe SARS-CoV-2 infection. In the study overall: Sequenced bulk RNA came from whole blood that was unsorted, and chains were unpaired.

In regard to this clonotype: The target antigen is unknown.

Individual cDNA molecules carried attached unique molecular identifiers. Using its own MiXCR run on the 5' RACE reads, TCRdb lists one record per CDR3 protein. This table holds 45,000 to 55,000 distinct CDR3 sequences, 5.5% to 6.5% found once. With 1 base removed from V and 3 bases from J, the gap between germline ends came to 6 bases. CDR1 is LGHNA and CDR2 is YSLEER in the germline V gene. The CDR3 covers 14 residues. Notes on the study in general: The matching step, a VDJdb search, favored anti-spike CD8 responses and missed private and CD4 specificities.

This TCR derives from an adult who was a healthcare worker with PCR-confirmed SARS-CoV-2 infection or an uninfected control (not recorded which). Sample: whole blood, taken at baseline. The genes are TRBV4-3 and TRBJ2-2, with D uncertain. DNA for the CDR3: TGCGCCAGCAGCCAAGGATCCCACACCGGGGAGCTGTTTTTT. It translates to CASSQGSHTGELFF.